Included here is one T cell receptor (beta chain) sequence, with context. The antigen is undetermined. The record originates from a study of PD-1 blockade in classical Hodgkin lymphoma. The CDR3 loop spans 15 amino acids. V lost 8 bases and J lost 5, with 18 bases in between. Germline V gene lookup returns CDR1 ENHRY and CDR2 SYGVKD. Study observations and caveats: Complete responders' baseline diversity resembled that of newly diagnosed patients.

Libraries were prepared by immunoSEQ multiplex PCR; TCRdb keeps only in-frame clonotypes and omits some of them. The sample carries fewer than 30,000 clones, around 80% recorded once. All the patients suffered relapse after autologous stem cell transplantation, and brentuximab vedotin exposure differed. The chain combines TRBV10-3 with TRBJ1-4, with D possibly matching TRBD1 (5 bases). Source: peripheral blood mononuclear cells (PBMCs), taken before the second cycle of nivolumab. The receptor comes from a human donor with classical Hodgkin lymphoma. The CDR3 reads CAISMGVTPNEKLFF. The CDR3 DNA follows: TGTGCCATCTCTATGGGGGTGACACCGAATGAAAAACTGTTTTTT.